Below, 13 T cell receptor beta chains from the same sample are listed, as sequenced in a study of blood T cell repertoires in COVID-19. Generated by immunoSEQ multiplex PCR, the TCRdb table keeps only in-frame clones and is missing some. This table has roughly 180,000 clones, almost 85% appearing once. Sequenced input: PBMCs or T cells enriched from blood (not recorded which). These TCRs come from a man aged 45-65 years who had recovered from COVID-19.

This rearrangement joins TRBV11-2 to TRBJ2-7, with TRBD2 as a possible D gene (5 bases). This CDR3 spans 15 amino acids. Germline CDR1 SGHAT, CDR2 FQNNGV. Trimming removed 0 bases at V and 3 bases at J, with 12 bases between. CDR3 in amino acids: CASSLETNLNYEQYF. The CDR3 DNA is TGTGCCAGCAGCTTAGAGACTAACCTCAACTACGAGCAGTACTTC.

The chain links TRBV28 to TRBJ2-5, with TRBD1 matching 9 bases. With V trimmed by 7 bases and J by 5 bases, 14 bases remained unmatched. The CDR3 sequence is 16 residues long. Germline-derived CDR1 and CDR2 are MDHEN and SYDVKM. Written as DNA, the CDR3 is TGTGCCAGCACCTCGGGACAGGGAACTGGTTGGGAGACCCAGTACTTC. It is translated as CASTSGQGTGWETQYF.

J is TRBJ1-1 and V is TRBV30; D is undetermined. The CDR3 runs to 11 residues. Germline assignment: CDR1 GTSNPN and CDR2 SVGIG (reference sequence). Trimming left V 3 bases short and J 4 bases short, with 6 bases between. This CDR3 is CAWRPGTEAFF. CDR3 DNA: TGTGCCTGGAGGCCGGGCACTGAAGCTTTCTTT.

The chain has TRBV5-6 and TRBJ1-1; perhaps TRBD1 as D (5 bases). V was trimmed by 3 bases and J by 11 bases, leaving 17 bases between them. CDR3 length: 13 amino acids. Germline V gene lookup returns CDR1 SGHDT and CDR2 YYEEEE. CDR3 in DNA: TGTGCCAGCAGCTGGGGTTTAACAGGTAGTGCTTTCTTT. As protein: CASSWGLTGSAFF.

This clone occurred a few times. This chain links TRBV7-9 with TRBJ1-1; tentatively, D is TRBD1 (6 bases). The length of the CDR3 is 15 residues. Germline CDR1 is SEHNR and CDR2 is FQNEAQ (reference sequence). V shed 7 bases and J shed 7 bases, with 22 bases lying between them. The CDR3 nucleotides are TGTGCCAGCACCACTACTACAGGGTTCGGCGGTGAAGCTTTCTTT. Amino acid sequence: CASTTTTGFGGEAFF.

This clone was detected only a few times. Here the CDR3 DNA reads TGTGCCAGCACCTACAGAAACACCGGGGAGCTGTTTTTT. It specifies CASTYRNTGELFF. The chain employs TRBV7-9 and TRBJ2-2; D is undetermined. The CDR3 has 13 amino acids. V lost 7 bases to trimming and J lost 2 bases, with 8 bases between them. The germline V gene encodes CDR1 SEHNR and CDR2 FQNEAQ (reference sequence).

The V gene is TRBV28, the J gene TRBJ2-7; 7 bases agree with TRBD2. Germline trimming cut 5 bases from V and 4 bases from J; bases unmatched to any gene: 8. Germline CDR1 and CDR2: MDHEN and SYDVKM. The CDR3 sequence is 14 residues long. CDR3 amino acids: CASSSGTFGYEQYF. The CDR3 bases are TGTGCCAGCAGTAGCGGGACCTTCGGGTACGAGCAGTACTTC.

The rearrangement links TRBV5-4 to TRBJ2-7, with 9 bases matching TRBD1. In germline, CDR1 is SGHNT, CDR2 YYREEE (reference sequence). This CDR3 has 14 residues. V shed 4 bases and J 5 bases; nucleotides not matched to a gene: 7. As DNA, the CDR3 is TGTGCCAGCAGCCGACGGGACAGGGAAGACGAGCAGTACTTC. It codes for CASSRRDREDEQYF.

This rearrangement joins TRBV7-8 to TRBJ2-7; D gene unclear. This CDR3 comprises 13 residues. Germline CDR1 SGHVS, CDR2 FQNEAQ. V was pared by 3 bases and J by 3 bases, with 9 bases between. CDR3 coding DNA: TGTGCCAGCAGCTTTCCCCCGGGCTACGAGCAGTACTTC. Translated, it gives CASSFPPGYEQYF.

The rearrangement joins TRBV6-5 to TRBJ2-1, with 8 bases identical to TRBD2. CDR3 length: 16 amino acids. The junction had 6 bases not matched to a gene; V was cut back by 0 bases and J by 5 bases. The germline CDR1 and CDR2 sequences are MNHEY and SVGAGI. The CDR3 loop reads CASSYSGSGVNNEQFF. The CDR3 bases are TGTGCCAGCAGTTACTCGGGTAGCGGGGTTAACAATGAGCAGTTCTTC.

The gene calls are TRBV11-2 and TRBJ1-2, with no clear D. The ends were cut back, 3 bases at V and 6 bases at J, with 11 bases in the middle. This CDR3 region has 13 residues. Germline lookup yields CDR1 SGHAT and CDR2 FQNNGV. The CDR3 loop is CASSFLLGDGYTF. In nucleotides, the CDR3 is TGTGCCAGCAGCTTCCTCCTGGGAGATGGCTACACCTTC.

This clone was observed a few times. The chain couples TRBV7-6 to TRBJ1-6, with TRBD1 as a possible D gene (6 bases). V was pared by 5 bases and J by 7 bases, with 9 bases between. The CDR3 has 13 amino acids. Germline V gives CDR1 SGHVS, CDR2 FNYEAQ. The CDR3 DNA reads TGTGCCAGCAGCGAACAGGGAAATTCACCCCTCCACTTT. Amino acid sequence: CASSEQGNSPLHF.

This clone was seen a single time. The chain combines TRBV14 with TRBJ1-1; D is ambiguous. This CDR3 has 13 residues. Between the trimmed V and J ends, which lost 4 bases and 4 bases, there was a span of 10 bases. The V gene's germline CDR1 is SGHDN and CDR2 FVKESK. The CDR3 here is CASSLEMSTEAFF. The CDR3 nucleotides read TGTGCCAGCAGCCTCGAGATGAGCACTGAAGCTTTCTTT.